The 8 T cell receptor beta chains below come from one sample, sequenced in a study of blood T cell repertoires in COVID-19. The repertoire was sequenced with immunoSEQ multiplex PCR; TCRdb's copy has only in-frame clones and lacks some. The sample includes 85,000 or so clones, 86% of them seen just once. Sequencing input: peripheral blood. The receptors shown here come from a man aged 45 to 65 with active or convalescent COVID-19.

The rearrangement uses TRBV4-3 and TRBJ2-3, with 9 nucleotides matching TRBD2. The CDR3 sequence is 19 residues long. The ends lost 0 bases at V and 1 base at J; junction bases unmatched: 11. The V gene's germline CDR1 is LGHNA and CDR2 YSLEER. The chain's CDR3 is CASSQELAGPLSGTDTQYF. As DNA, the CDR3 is TGCGCCAGCAGCCAAGAACTAGCGGGTCCCCTTTCGGGCACAGATACGCAGTATTTT.

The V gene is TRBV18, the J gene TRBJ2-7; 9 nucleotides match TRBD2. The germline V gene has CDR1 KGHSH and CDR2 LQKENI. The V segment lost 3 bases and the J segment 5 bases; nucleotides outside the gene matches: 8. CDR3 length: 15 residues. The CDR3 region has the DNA TGTGCCAGCTCACCGCGGGAGGGCCCAGGGAACGAGCAGTACTTC. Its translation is CASSPREGPGNEQYF. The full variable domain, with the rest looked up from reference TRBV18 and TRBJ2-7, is NAGVMQNPRHLVRRRGQEARLRCSPMKGHSHVYWYRQLPEEGLKFMVYLQKENIIDESGMPKERFSAEFPKEGPSILRIQQVVRGDSAAYFCASSPREGPGNEQYFGPGTRLTVT.

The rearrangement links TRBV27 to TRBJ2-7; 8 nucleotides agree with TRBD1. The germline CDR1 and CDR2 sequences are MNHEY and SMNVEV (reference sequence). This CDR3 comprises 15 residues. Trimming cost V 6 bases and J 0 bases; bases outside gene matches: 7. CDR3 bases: TGTGCCAGCAGGTCTTGGCAGGGGGCCTCCTACGAGCAGTACTTC. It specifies CASRSWQGASYEQYF.

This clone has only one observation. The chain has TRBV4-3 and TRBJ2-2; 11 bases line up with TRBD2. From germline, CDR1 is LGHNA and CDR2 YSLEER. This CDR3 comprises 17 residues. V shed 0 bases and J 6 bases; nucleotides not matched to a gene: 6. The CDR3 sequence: CASSQDRASGGPGELFF. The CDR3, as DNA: TGCGCCAGCAGCCAAGATAGGGCTAGCGGGGGGCCCGGGGAGCTGTTTTTT.

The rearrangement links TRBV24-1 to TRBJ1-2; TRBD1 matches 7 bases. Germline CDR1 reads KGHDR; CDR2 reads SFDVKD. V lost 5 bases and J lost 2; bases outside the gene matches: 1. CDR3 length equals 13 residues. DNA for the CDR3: TGTGCCACCAGTGGGGACAGAAACTATGGCTACACCTTC. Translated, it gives CATSGDRNYGYTF.

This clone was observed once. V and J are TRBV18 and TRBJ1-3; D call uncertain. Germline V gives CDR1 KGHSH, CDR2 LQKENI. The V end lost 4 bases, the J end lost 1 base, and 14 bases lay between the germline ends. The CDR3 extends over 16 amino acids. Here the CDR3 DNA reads TGTGCCAGCTCACTGGATGAGAGCGGGTCTGGAAACACCATATATTTT. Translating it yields CASSLDESGSGNTIYF.

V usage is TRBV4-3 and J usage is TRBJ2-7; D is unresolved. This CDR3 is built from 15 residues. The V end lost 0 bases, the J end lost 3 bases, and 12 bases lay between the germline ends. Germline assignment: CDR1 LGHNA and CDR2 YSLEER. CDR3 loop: CASSQDRNSLYEQYF. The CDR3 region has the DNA TGCGCCAGCAGCCAAGATCGGAACAGCCTCTACGAGCAGTACTTC.

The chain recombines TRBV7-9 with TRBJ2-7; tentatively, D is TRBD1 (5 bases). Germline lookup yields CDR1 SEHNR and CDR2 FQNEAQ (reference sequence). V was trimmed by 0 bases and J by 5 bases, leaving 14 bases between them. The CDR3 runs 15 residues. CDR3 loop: CASSLAGRDIDEQYF. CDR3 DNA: TGTGCCAGCAGCTTAGCCGGCAGGGATATTGACGAGCAGTACTTC.